This TCR beta chain emerged from a study of T-cell reconstitution after alpha-beta-depleted transplantation in children. The CDR3 totals 14 residues. Germline lookup yields CDR1 DFQATT and CDR2 SNEGSKA (reference sequence). V shed 1 base and J shed 5 bases, with 14 bases lying between them. Unique molecular identifiers were incorporated during preparation of the TCRbeta library. TCRdb fed the PCR reads into MiXCR, producing one record per CDR3 protein. The data show about 120,000 distinct CDR3 sequences, more than 20% seen once. The receptor comes from a male patient between 2 and 10 years old who had a stem cell transplant for chronic granulomatous disease, so the T cells may come from the graft donor. This chain uses TRBV20-1 with TRBJ2-5; D tentatively reads TRBD1 or TRBD2 (5 bases each). The sequencing here drew on PBMCs, mostly from graft donor cells, taken 180 days after TCRalphabeta/CD19-depleted stem cell transplant. The CDR3 loop reads CSARVPGTGETQYF. The CDR3 bases are TGCAGTGCTAGAGTCCCTGGGACGGGGGAGACCCAGTACTTC.